This T cell receptor beta chain was obtained from a study of CD8 T cells in Susac syndrome. The CDR3 spans 11 residues. Deletions cut 5 bases from V and 6 bases from J, with 7 bases between. CDR1 is SQVTM, CDR2 ANQGSEA, per germline. An amount of RNA that ranged from roughly 0.5 to 1 ug was reverse transcribed with random hexamers. TCRdb reanalysed the immunoSEQ multiplex PCR reads using MiXCR and keeps one entry per CDR3 protein. The repertoire holds 170,000 or so distinct CDR3 sequences, with around 95% as singletons. Sequenced sample: CD8+ T cells from PBMCs. This TCR derives from a human donor with multiple sclerosis. This chain connects TRBV29-1 to TRBJ2-2; D call uncertain. Here the CDR3 DNA reads TGCAGCGTTCGGGCGGCCGGGGAGCTGTTTTTT. Translating it yields CSVRAAGELFF.